The 20 T cell receptor beta chains reported below all come from one sample, sequenced in a study of T-cell memory formation after mild COVID-19. TCRdb fed the 5' RACE reads into MiXCR, producing one record per CDR3 protein. The sample records over 150,000 distinct CDR3 sequences, roughly a fifth being singletons. Sequences were obtained from PBMCs or a T cell subset sorted from them (not recorded which). All receptors derive from an adult woman who had mild COVID-19 (a few samples of this study predate the infection). Cell type and time point are not known.

This clonotype was counted only a few times. The genes are TRBV7-2 and TRBJ2-2; tentatively, D is TRBD2 (6 bases). This CDR3 has 18 amino acids. V lost 1 base to trimming and J lost 5 bases, with 20 bases between them. CDR1 is SGHTA and CDR2 is FQGNSA in the germline V gene. The CDR3 sequence: CASSLEAVVWGGTGELFF. The CDR3 DNA is TGTGCCAGCAGCTTAGAAGCGGTGGTGTGGGGAGGAACCGGGGAGCTGTTTTTT.

This clonotype was counted between two and nine times. The CDR3 nucleotides read TGTGCCAGCAGCTTGGGTGAAACTTCCTACGAGCAGTACTTC. Protein: CASSLGETSYEQYF. The V call is TRBV5-5, the J call TRBJ2-7; D uncertain. Germline V CDR1 and CDR2: SGHKS, YYEKEE (reference sequence). With 0 bases removed from V and 1 base from J, the gap between germline ends came to 8 bases. The length of the CDR3 is 14 residues.

This sequence joins TRBV29-1 and TRBJ2-7; D gene unclear. Germline V lookup: CDR1 SQVTM, CDR2 ANQGSEA. The CDR3 length is 12 residues. The V and J ends lost 4 bases and 0 bases respectively, with 7 bases between them. CDR3 residues: CSVGTSSYEQYF. Here the CDR3 DNA reads TGCAGCGTTGGAACGAGCTCCTACGAGCAGTACTTC.

The sample holds a few counts of this clonotype. The chain uses TRBV7-2 and TRBJ1-2; unclear D gene. V lost 1 base and J 3 bases, leaving 12 bases between the germline ends. The CDR3 is 15 amino acids. The germline V gene has CDR1 SGHTA and CDR2 FQGNSA. For the CDR3, the DNA is TGTGCCAGCAGCTTAGGCTCGGGAGTGTACTATGGCTACACCTTC. Translating it yields CASSLGSGVYYGYTF.

This clonotype was recorded at least ten times. This sequence joins TRBV24-1 and TRBJ2-5; weak D call: TRBD2 (7 bases). The CDR3 extends over 15 amino acids. CDR1 is KGHDR and CDR2 is SFDVKD in the germline V gene. V lost 3 bases and J lost 5, with 15 bases in between. The CDR3 DNA follows: TGTGCCACCAGTGATGCAGGGGAGGGTCGGGAGACCCAGTACTTC. Protein: CATSDAGEGRETQYF.

The chain joins TRBV4-1 to TRBJ1-1; D might be TRBD1 (5 bases). CDR3 length: 15 residues. CDR1 MGHRA and CDR2 YSYEKL come from the germline V gene. V dropped 3 bases and J dropped 0 bases, with 11 bases sitting between them. The CDR3 spells CASSHSGFLNTEAFF. CDR3 coding DNA: TGCGCCAGCAGCCACTCAGGGTTCTTGAACACTGAAGCTTTCTTT.

The V call is TRBV4-1, the J call TRBJ1-1; D uncertain. Trimming stripped 1 base from V and 4 bases from J, with 16 bases between. This CDR3 has 16 amino acids. Germline V CDR1 and CDR2: MGHRA, YSYEKL. The chain's CDR3 is CASSQVGIAPTTEAFF. CDR3 nucleotides: TGCGCCAGCAGCCAAGTCGGGATTGCGCCGACCACTGAAGCTTTCTTT.

This clonotype was seen more than once but under ten times. J is TRBJ2-1 and V is TRBV11-2; 12 bases map to TRBD2. Losses at the gene ends were 0 bases for V and 5 bases for J; bases not matched to a gene: 11. This CDR3 spans 19 amino acids. Germline-derived CDR1 and CDR2 are SGHAT and FQNNGV. Written as DNA, the CDR3 is TGTGCCAGCAGCTTAGACTCCTTTGGACTAGCGGGACCTCACAATGAGCAGTTCTTC. It yields the protein CASSLDSFGLAGPHNEQFF.

The rearrangement joins TRBV29-1 to TRBJ2-1; 7 bases are a match to TRBD2. V shed 0 bases and J 7 bases; nucleotides not matched to a gene: 3. In germline, CDR1 is SQVTM, CDR2 ANQGSEA. The CDR3 contains 13 residues. CDR3 in DNA: TGCAGCGTTGAAGAAGCGGGGCGGAATGAGCAGTTCTTC. Protein product: CSVEEAGRNEQFF.

Only a few counts were recorded for this clonotype. This sequence joins TRBV4-1 and TRBJ2-2, with 9 bases that match TRBD1. This CDR3 has 15 amino acids. Germline V gives CDR1 MGHRA, CDR2 YSYEKL. V was clipped by 3 bases and J by 7 bases; unmatched bases: 6. The CDR3 reads CASSQGQGMDGELFF. The DNA of the CDR3 is TGCGCCAGCAGCCAGGGACAGGGTATGGACGGGGAGCTGTTTTTT.

The table lists this clonotype with a few counts. V gene TRBV6-5 combines with J gene TRBJ2-2, with 7 bases aligning to TRBD2. The germline V gene has CDR1 MNHEY and CDR2 SVGAGI. V shed 3 bases, J shed 0 bases, and the junction held 7 bases outside the gene matches. This CDR3 has 17 residues. The DNA for the CDR3 is TGTGCCAGCAGTTATTGGGGGGGAGCGTCGAACACCGGGGAGCTGTTTTTT. Protein: CASSYWGGASNTGELFF.

This clonotype was seen a handful of times. This sequence joins TRBV4-3 and TRBJ1-6; the D gene is possibly TRBD1 (5 bases). The ends were cut back, 1 base at V and 10 bases at J, with 14 bases in the middle. From germline, CDR1 is LGHNA and CDR2 YSLEER. The CDR3 sequence is 15 residues long. The chain's CDR3 is CASSQGWQGRSPLHF. Here the CDR3 DNA reads TGCGCCAGCAGCCAAGGGTGGCAGGGCCGCTCACCCCTCCACTTT.

This clonotype was counted only a few times. CDR3 residues: CASSQAGTSEYNEQFF. Written as DNA, the CDR3 is TGTGCCAGCAGCCAAGCAGGGACTAGCGAGTACAATGAGCAGTTCTTC. The chain is built from TRBV4-2 and TRBJ2-1; 10 bases match TRBD2. Trimming removed 1 base from V and 4 bases from J; junction bases left unmatched: 4. Germline V gene lookup returns CDR1 LGHNA and CDR2 YNFKEQ. This CDR3 region has 16 residues.

The chain couples TRBV6-1 to TRBJ2-7; 8 nucleotides align to TRBD1. Germline trimming cut 6 bases from V and 5 bases from J; bases unmatched to any gene: 6. The CDR3 is made up of 13 amino acids. Germline assignment: CDR1 MNHNS and CDR2 SASEGT. CDR3 loop: CASRDRVYDEQYF. As DNA, the CDR3 is TGTGCCAGCAGGGACAGGGTATATGACGAGCAGTACTTC.

V gene TRBV6-5 combines with J gene TRBJ2-2; no definite D call. The CDR3 is made up of 15 amino acids. Germline CDR1 MNHEY, CDR2 SVGAGI. Trimming stripped 5 bases from V and 2 bases from J, with 12 bases between. This CDR3 is CASSQDGRNTGELFF. The CDR3 DNA reads as TGTGCCAGCAGTCAAGATGGTCGAAACACCGGGGAGCTGTTTTTT.

V gene TRBV7-8 combines with J gene TRBJ1-2; D is undetermined. The CDR3 loop spans 14 amino acids. CDR1 and CDR2 (germline): SGHVS, FQNEAQ. Trimming cost V 4 bases and J 4 bases, with 13 bases left between them. CDR3: CASSYHGRSYGYTF. CDR3 nucleotides: TGTGCCAGCAGCTATCACGGACGGTCCTATGGCTACACCTTC.

As to this clonotype: Relative to the germline gene, one junction end is altered; a read error may explain this. The chain joins TRBV15 to TRBJ2-2; TRBD1 aligns across 7 bases. CDR1 is LNHNV and CDR2 is YYDKDF in the germline V gene (reference sequence). The CDR3 is 17 amino acids. The CDR3 DNA follows: TGTGCCACCAGCAGAGACGAGAGGGGGCGTATCACCGTGGAGCTGTTTTTT. This gives the protein CATSRDERGRITVELFF.

This chain uses TRBV7-2 with TRBJ2-7; 10 bases are shared with TRBD2. The junction had 7 bases not matched to a gene; V was cut back by 2 bases and J by 3 bases. Germline V gene lookup returns CDR1 SGHTA and CDR2 FQGNSA. This CDR3 has 16 amino acids. DNA of the CDR3: TGTGCCAGCAGCTTAATTATTGCTAGCGGGAGCTACGAGCAGTACTTC. Its translation is CASSLIIASGSYEQYF.

This chain joins TRBV6-5 and TRBJ2-7; 7 bases are a match to TRBD2. The germline V gene encodes CDR1 MNHEY and CDR2 SVGAGI. CDR3 length: 13 residues. V shed 3 bases and J 9 bases; nucleotides not matched to a gene: 8. The DNA for the CDR3 is TGTGCCAGCAGTTATCGCGGGGGTCCCGGGCAGTACTTC. Encoded protein: CASSYRGGPGQYF.

The J gene is TRBJ2-1, the V gene TRBV6-5; 7 bases match TRBD1. V lost 2 bases, J lost 10 bases, and 5 bases stayed unmatched. Per germline, CDR1 MNHEY and CDR2 SVGAGI. CDR3 size: 13 residues. The CDR3 loop is CASSYRTGVEQFF. CDR3 nucleotides: TGTGCCAGCAGTTACCGGACAGGCGTAGAGCAGTTCTTC.